Below are 2 T cell receptor beta chains sequenced from a single sample in a study of T-cell memory formation after mild COVID-19. TCRdb recomputed calls from the 5' RACE reads with MiXCR, one row per CDR3 protein. The table records 170,000 or so distinct CDR3 sequences, about a fifth of them present only once. Sequenced material: PBMCs or a T cell subset sorted from them (not recorded which). The source of these receptors is an adult woman who had mild COVID-19 (a few samples of this study predate the infection). Cell type and time point are not known.

This clonotype was seen repeatedly, ten times or more. The CDR3 here is CASSQVGLAGGETQYF. The CDR3 nucleotides read TGTGCCAGCAGCCAAGTTGGGCTAGCGGGAGGAGAGACCCAGTACTTC. This chain connects TRBV4-2 to TRBJ2-5; 11 bases are shared with TRBD2. This CDR3 has 16 amino acids. Germline V gene lookup returns CDR1 LGHNA and CDR2 YNFKEQ. The J segment lost 4 bases and the V segment lost 1 base, leaving 5 bases of the junction unmatched.

This clonotype was seen a handful of times. V usage is TRBV24-1 and J usage is TRBJ2-2, with D hard to call. This CDR3 has 15 residues. CDR1 KGHDR and CDR2 SFDVKD come from the germline V gene. V lost 0 bases and J 0 bases, leaving 4 bases between the germline ends. CDR3 nucleotide sequence: TGTGCCACCAGTGATTTGCAGTCGAACACCGGGGAGCTGTTTTTT. This encodes CATSDLQSNTGELFF.